The 27 T cell receptor beta chains below come from one sample, sequenced in a study of T cells in Graves' hyperthyroidism and ophthalmopathy. Amplification targeted TCR beta CDR3 regions from RNA transcripts. TCR CDR3 underwent first-round RT-PCR with the HTBI primer set. TCRdb passed the multiplex PCR reads through MiXCR, listing each CDR3 protein once. The sample has roughly 570,000 distinct CDR3 sequences, 15% to 18% seen once. Input material: blood. The receptors come from a woman younger than 45 with Graves' hyperthyroidism.

This clonotype occurred many times. The gene calls are TRBV3-1 and TRBJ1-4, with D hard to call. There are 15 residues in the CDR3. V dropped 2 bases and J dropped 10 bases, with 17 bases sitting between them. Germline CDR1 is LGHDT and CDR2 is YNNKEL (reference sequence). In DNA form, the CDR3 reads TGTGCCAGCAGCCAAAGTTCGGCGAACGGCGGAAAACTGTTTTTT. Residues: CASSQSSANGGKLFF. The whole variable domain, remainder taken from reference TRBV3-1 and TRBJ1-4, is DTAVSQTPKYLVTQMGNDKSIKCEQNLGHDTMYWYKQDSKKFLKIMFSYNNKELIINETVPNRFSPKSPDKAHLNLHINSLELGDSAVYFCASSQSSANGGKLFFGSGTQLSVL.

This clonotype was picked up one time. The CDR3 spells CASSQVGRGNNEKLFF. The CDR3 coding sequence is TGCGCCAGCAGCCAAGTCGGCAGGGGGAATAATGAAAAACTGTTTTTT. The chain joins TRBV4-3 to TRBJ1-4; 7 bases align to TRBD1. Germline assignment: CDR1 LGHNA and CDR2 YSLEER. The V segment lost 1 base and the J segment 4 bases; nucleotides outside the gene matches: 6. The CDR3 has 16 amino acids.

This clonotype was observed a few times. The chain uses TRBV15 and TRBJ1-3, with 7 bases identical to TRBD1. The CDR3 length is 18 residues. The junction had 11 bases not matched to a gene; V was cut back by 3 bases and J by 0 bases. Germline V gene sequence: CDR1 LNHNV, CDR2 YYDKDF (reference sequence). The CDR3 DNA is TGTGCCACCAGCAGCGACCCTTGGGGGGACAGCTCTGGAAACACCATATATTTT. This encodes CATSSDPWGDSSGNTIYF.

This clonotype was detected ten times or more. This chain connects TRBV28 to TRBJ2-7; 8 bases are shared with TRBD2. With V trimmed by 1 base and J by 5 bases, 4 bases remained unmatched. CDR1 and CDR2 (germline): MDHEN, SYDVKM. The CDR3 runs to 14 residues. For the CDR3, the DNA is TGTGCCAGCAGTTTATTCGCGGGAGGTAACGAGCAGTACTTC. Amino acids: CASSLFAGGNEQYF. The variable domain in full, completed from reference TRBV28 and TRBJ2-7, reads DVKVTQSSRYLVKRTGEKVFLECVQDMDHENMFWYRQDPGLGLRLIYFSYDVKMKEKGDIPEGYSVSREKKERFSLILESASTNQTSMYLCASSLFAGGNEQYFGPGTRLTVT.

In this sample, this clonotype turned up many times. The chain links TRBV7-2 to TRBJ2-5, with TRBD1 matching over 7 bases. After removal of 5 bases from V and 0 bases from J, the junction contained 3 bases not matched to a gene. CDR3 length equals 14 residues. The germline CDR1 and CDR2 sequences are SGHTA and FQGNSA. The CDR3 DNA reads as TGTGCCAGCAGCCTAGGGACAGACCAAGAGACCCAGTACTTC. Translating it yields CASSLGTDQETQYF.

Note on this clonotype: Given the absence of the conserved phenylalanine or tryptophan at the CDR3 end, a read error is likely. CDR3 bases: TGTGCCAGCAGCTTGTCCAGCCCTGGAAACACCATATATCTT. It encodes CASSLSSPGNTIYL. The chain has TRBV5-4 and TRBJ1-3; D unresolved. The CDR3 runs to 14 residues. Germline values: CDR1 SGHNT, CDR2 YYREEE (reference sequence). Trimming stripped 1 base from V and 2 bases from J, with 7 bases between.

This chain uses TRBV3-1 with TRBJ1-6, with a weak D call TRBD1 (5 bases). The CDR3 runs to 15 residues. Looked up from germline, CDR1 is LGHDT and CDR2 is YNNKEL (reference sequence). V lost 1 base and J lost 14, with 18 bases in between. CDR3 protein: CASSQAGTAMSSLHF. The CDR3 DNA follows: TGTGCCAGCAGCCAAGCCGGGACCGCCATGTCGTCCCTCCACTTT.

This clonotype turned up a few times. Written as DNA, the CDR3 is TGTGCCATCAGTGATTGGGACAACGCACCGAACACCGGGGAGCTGTTTTTT. Translated: CAISDWDNAPNTGELFF. The chain uses TRBV10-3 and TRBJ2-2; D possibly corresponds to TRBD1 (6 bases). The V end was cut by 3 bases, the J end by 0 bases, with 14 bases between. The CDR3 loop spans 17 amino acids. CDR1 and CDR2 (germline): ENHRY, SYGVKD.

This clonotype was seen more than once but under ten times. This chain links TRBV29-1 with TRBJ2-5; D may be TRBD2 (6 bases). The CDR3 consists of 12 residues. CDR1 and CDR2 (germline): SQVTM, ANQGSEA. V was clipped by 8 bases and J by 5 bases, with 15 bases between them. In DNA, the CDR3 is TGCAGCCTCCCGGTGGGGGGTGAGACCCAGTACTTC. It encodes CSLPVGGETQYF.

This clonotype was counted at least ten times. This chain joins TRBV30 and TRBJ2-1, with D uncertain. Per germline, CDR1 GTSNPN and CDR2 SVGIG (reference sequence). The CDR3 totals 11 residues. CDR3 sequence: CAGRTGHEQFF. The CDR3 DNA is TGTGCGGGCCGCACCGGTCATGAGCAGTTCTTC.

This clonotype was recorded at least ten times. The gene calls are TRBV7-9 and TRBJ2-1; TRBD1 aligns across 9 bases. CDR1 and CDR2 (germline): SEHNR, FQNEAQ (reference sequence). This CDR3 is 18 amino acids long. With V trimmed by 3 bases and J by 1 base, 10 bases remained unmatched. The CDR3 DNA is TGTGCCAGCAGCTTGCCCCGGGGACAGGGTCGGTCCTACAATGAGCAGTTCTTC. Its translation: CASSLPRGQGRSYNEQFF.

Note on this clonotype: Since a much larger clone is just one base distant, this may be a read error. The rearrangement links TRBV7-9 to TRBJ2-7; D tentatively fits TRBD1 or TRBD2 (5 bases each). The germline V gene encodes CDR1 SEHNR and CDR2 FQNEAQ (reference sequence). CDR3 size: 15 residues. V shed 6 bases and J shed 2 bases, with 17 bases lying between them. CDR3 residues: CASRGRPWGTYEQYF. CDR3 bases: TGTGCCAGCAGGGGCAGGCCATGGGGGACCTACGAGCAGTACTTC.

The V gene is TRBV6-2 or TRBV6-3, the J gene TRBJ1-2, with unresolved D. This CDR3 region has 14 residues. V lost 7 bases to trimming and J lost 2 bases, with 14 bases between them. Per the germline V gene, CDR1 is MNHEY and CDR2 is SVGEGT. CDR3 coding DNA: TGTGCCAGCACCAAGGTTGGGGTGAACTATGGCTACACCTTC. Protein product: CASTKVGVNYGYTF.

This clonotype has only a few counts. CDR3 sequence: CASSIGVAGHEQYF. The CDR3 nucleotides read TGTGCCAGTAGTATTGGAGTAGCGGGACATGAGCAGTACTTC. The gene calls are TRBV19 and TRBJ2-7; 8 nucleotides match TRBD2. This CDR3 comprises 14 residues. Germline CDR1 and CDR2: LNHDA and SQIVND (reference sequence). V lost 3 bases and J lost 7; bases outside the gene matches: 8.

This clonotype came up many times. The chain couples TRBV12-3 or TRBV12-4 to TRBJ2-7; perhaps TRBD2 as D (5 bases). The V gene lost 0 bases and the J gene lost 2 bases, with 11 bases spanning the gap. CDR3 length: 15 residues. CDR3 residues: CASSLASGNPYEQYF. The CDR3 DNA sequence: TGTGCCAGCAGTTTAGCGTCGGGGAACCCCTACGAGCAGTACTTC.

J is TRBJ2-7 and V is TRBV19, with D uncertain. The CDR3 runs to 13 residues. V dropped 9 bases and J dropped 0 bases, with 12 bases sitting between them. The germline CDR1 and CDR2 sequences are LNHDA and SQIVND (reference sequence). The CDR3 reads CASPGPHSYEQYF. In DNA, the CDR3 is TGTGCCAGCCCCGGGCCACACTCCTACGAGCAGTACTTC. Full variable domain (missing parts from reference TRBV19 and TRBJ2-7): DGGITQSPKYLFRKEGQNVTLSCEQNLNHDAMYWYRQDPGQGLRLIYYSQIVNDFQKGDIAEGYSVSREKKESFPLTVTSAQKNPTAFYLCASPGPHSYEQYFGPGTRLTVT.

This clonotype occurred many times. The rearrangement joins TRBV7-3 to TRBJ2-4; 10 bases line up with TRBD1. The CDR3 is made up of 15 amino acids. V dropped 3 bases and J dropped 7; count of bases not matched to a gene: 6. Germline assignment: CDR1 SGHTA and CDR2 FQGTGA. CDR3: CASSFYPGQGNIQYF. The CDR3 region has the DNA TGTGCCAGCAGCTTCTACCCGGGACAGGGGAACATTCAGTACTTC.

This clonotype was found a few times. This chain uses TRBV20-1 with TRBJ2-1; the D gene could be TRBD1 or TRBD2 (5 bases each). Trimming removed 1 base at V and 9 bases at J, with 10 bases between. The CDR3 loop spans 12 amino acids. CDR1 is DFQATT, CDR2 SNEGSKA, per germline (reference sequence). The CDR3 is CSARVERGEQFF. As DNA, the CDR3 is TGCAGTGCTAGAGTGGAGAGGGGTGAGCAGTTCTTC.

This clonotype was seen many times. The chain links TRBV28 to TRBJ2-7, with 9 nucleotides matching TRBD1. The CDR3 totals 17 residues. Trimming cost V 6 bases and J 2 bases; bases outside gene matches: 14. In germline, CDR1 is MDHEN, CDR2 SYDVKM. DNA of the CDR3: TGTGCCAGCAGCCTACTAGAGGGACAGGGTTACACCTACGAGCAGTACTTC. Translated: CASSLLEGQGYTYEQYF.

The genes are TRBV3-1 and TRBJ2-1, with 7 bases that match TRBD2. From germline, CDR1 is LGHDT and CDR2 YNNKEL (reference sequence). V lost 5 bases, J lost 0 bases, and 7 bases stayed unmatched. This CDR3 contains 16 residues. For the CDR3, the DNA is TGTGCCAGCAGCGTAGTTCGCGGGAGCTCCTACAATGAGCAGTTCTTC. It yields the protein CASSVVRGSSYNEQFF.

This clonotype has just a few counts. The V gene is TRBV30, the J gene TRBJ2-2; D may be TRBD1 (6 bases). The V gene lost 3 bases and the J gene lost 1 base, with 24 bases spanning the gap. Germline V gene data show CDR1 as GTSNPN and CDR2 as SVGIG (reference sequence). The CDR3 sequence is 19 residues long. This chain's CDR3 is CAWRRAPNVGQKNTGELFF. The CDR3 region has the DNA TGTGCCTGGAGGAGAGCCCCTAACGTTGGACAGAAGAACACCGGGGAGCTGTTTTTT.

This clonotype has a handful of counts. The chain couples TRBV6-6 to TRBJ2-7; 8 bases map to TRBD1. The germline V gene has CDR1 MNHNY and CDR2 SVGAGI (reference sequence). Unmatched junction bases numbered 3, after V lost 0 bases and J lost 2 bases. This CDR3 has 15 amino acids. The CDR3 bases are TGTGCCAGCAGTTACTCGACAGGGGTACCCTACGAGCAGTACTTC. This gives the protein CASSYSTGVPYEQYF.

This clonotype has a handful of counts. The chain has TRBV7-3 and TRBJ2-5, with D possibly TRBD1 on 6 matching bases. V was clipped by 5 bases and J by 2 bases, with 15 bases between them. Germline CDR1 is SGHTA and CDR2 is FQGTGA. This CDR3 is built from 15 residues. The CDR3 spells CASSSPTGPQETQYF. CDR3 coding DNA: TGTGCCAGCAGCAGCCCGACAGGACCACAAGAGACCCAGTACTTC. The full variable domain, completed using reference TRBV7-3 and TRBJ2-5, is GAGVSQTPSNKVTEKGKYVELRCDPISGHTALYWYRQSLGQGPEFLIYFQGTGAADDSGLPNDRFFAVRPEGSVSTLKIQRTERGDSAVYLCASSSPTGPQETQYFGPGTRLLVL.

In this sample, this clonotype turned up many times. The chain recombines TRBV11-1 with TRBJ1-1; D gene uncertain. Per the germline V gene, CDR1 is SGHAT and CDR2 is FQDESV (reference sequence). This CDR3 has 13 residues. V was trimmed by 5 bases and J by 4 bases, leaving 11 bases between them. The CDR3: CASSLNTITEAFF. CDR3 DNA: TGTGCCAGCAGCCTAAATACGATCACTGAAGCTTTCTTT.

V and J are TRBV5-1 and TRBJ1-4; TRBD1 matches 7 bases. The CDR3 has 14 residues. CDR1 is SGHRS and CDR2 is YFSETQ in the germline V gene. The ends lost 3 bases at V and 4 bases at J; junction bases unmatched: 3. The CDR3 DNA reads as TGCGCCAGCAGCTCGACAGGGAATAATGAAAAACTGTTTTTT. This sequence encodes CASSSTGNNEKLFF. The variable domain in full, with the rest retrieved from reference TRBV5-1 and TRBJ1-4, is KAGVTQTPRYLIKTRGQQVTLSCSPISGHRSVSWYQQTPGQGLQFLFEYFSETQRNKGNFPGRFSGRQFSNSRSEMNVSTLELGDSALYLCASSSTGNNEKLFFGSGTQLSVL.

This clonotype was found a few times. The DNA for the CDR3 is TGTGCCAGCACCGAGAGTGGGTCCCTTTCGGGCAATCAGCCCCAGCATTTT. Translation: CASTESGSLSGNQPQHF. The rearrangement uses TRBV6-1 and TRBJ1-5; unclear D gene. V lost 7 bases to trimming and J lost 2 bases, with 21 bases between them. Germline CDR1 MNHNS, CDR2 SASEGT. This CDR3 is built from 17 residues.

This clonotype was observed a few times. This chain joins TRBV29-1 and TRBJ2-2, with D maybe TRBD2 (6 bases). The CDR3 totals 15 residues. Germline CDR1 and CDR2: SQVTM and ANQGSEA. Trimming stripped 4 bases from V and 6 bases from J, with 18 bases between. This CDR3 is CSVVERGGLAGELFF. The CDR3 DNA is TGCAGCGTTGTAGAACGTGGGGGGTTGGCCGGGGAGCTGTTTTTT.